This TCR beta chain was obtained from a study of T cell repertoires in cytomegalovirus infection. Study summary: Evidence of both CMV infection and a matching HLA type came from public TCR beta signatures.

Notes on this clonotype: Antigen: not known.

One entry per CDR3 protein, called by TCRdb with MiXCR from the reads. This table has fewer than 850,000 distinct CDR3 sequences, under 35% appearing once. The source of this sequence is a human donor in good health (CMV status not recorded). Some clones in this sample may be carry-over from other donors' samples. The sequencing here drew on cultured CD8+ T cells from PBMCs, taken from culture after CMV antigen stimulation.

The CDR3 sequence: CASRPLGLIQETQYF. CDR3 DNA sequence: TGTGCCAGCAGACCACTCGGACTGATCCAAGAGACCCAGTACTTC. The V call is TRBV6-1, the J call TRBJ2-5; tentatively, D is TRBD2 (5 bases). This CDR3 contains 15 residues. Trimming cost V 6 bases and J 1 base, with 15 bases left between them. The germline CDR1 and CDR2 sequences are MNHNS and SASEGT.